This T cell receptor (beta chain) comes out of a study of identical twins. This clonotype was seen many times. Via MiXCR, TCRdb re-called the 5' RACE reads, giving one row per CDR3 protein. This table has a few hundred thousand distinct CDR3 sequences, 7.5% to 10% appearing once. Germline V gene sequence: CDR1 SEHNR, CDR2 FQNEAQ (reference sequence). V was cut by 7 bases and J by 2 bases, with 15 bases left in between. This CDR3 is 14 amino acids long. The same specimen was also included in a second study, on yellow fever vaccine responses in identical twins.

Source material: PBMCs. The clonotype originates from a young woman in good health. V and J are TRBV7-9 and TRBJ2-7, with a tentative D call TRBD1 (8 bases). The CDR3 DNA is TGTGCCAGCACTAAACAGGGGGGGACCTACGAGCAGTACTTC. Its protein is CASTKQGGTYEQYF. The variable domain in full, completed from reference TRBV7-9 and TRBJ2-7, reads DTGVSQNPRHKITKRGQNVTFRCDPISEHNRLYWYRQTLGQGPEFLTYFQNEAQLEKSRLLSDRFSAERPKGSFSTLEIQRTEQGDSAMYLCASTKQGGTYEQYFGPGTRLTVT.